These T cell receptor beta chains were read from a single sample in a study of glioma-infiltrating T cells. TCRdb recomputed calls from the multiplex PCR reads with MiXCR, one row per CDR3 protein. The sample lists fewer than 250,000 distinct CDR3 sequences, around 30% occurring once. The sample consisted of glioma tissue, nonneoplastic brain tissue, or PBMCs (not recorded which). The receptor set was obtained from a human donor with low-grade glioma or glioblastoma, undergoing nonglioma brain surgery, or in good health (not recorded which). CDR3s include the opening cysteine and the closing phenylalanine or tryptophan. The D gene is left open where the match is weak. Clone size is not always given. Where it is, it says once, few, many or a class for expanded clones.

V gene	D gene	J gene	clone size	CDR3 DNA	CDR3 protein
TRBV19	TRBD2	TRBJ2-7	many	TGTGCCAGTAGTAGCGGGAGGGGCTACGAGCAGTACTTC	CASSSGRGYEQYF
TRBV29-1	TRBD1	TRBJ1-2	-	TGCAGCGCGGGGACAGGGGAGAACTATGGCTACACCTTC	CSAGTGENYGYTF
TRBV6-5	-	TRBJ1-3	many	TGTGCCAGCAGTTACTCGCTGGTCCCTGGAAACACCATATATTTT	CASSYSLVPGNTIYF
TRBV4-1	-	TRBJ2-5	many	TGCGCCAGCAGCCAAGGGGTTCGAGAGACCCAGTACTTC	CASSQGVRETQYF
TRBV2	-	TRBJ1-3	many	TGTGCCAGTTCACAGGACAGCTCTGGAAACACCATATATTTT	CASSQDSSGNTIYF
TRBV27	-	TRBJ2-1	many	TGTGCCAGCAGTCCAGACTGGGCTGCCTACAATGAGCAGTTCTTC	CASSPDWAAYNEQFF
TRBV20-1	TRBD1	TRBJ1-4	many	TGCAGTGCTAGATTGCAGGGGGCGGGCGCTGAAAAACTGTTTTTT	CSARLQGAGAEKLFF
TRBV29-1	-	TRBJ2-1	many	TGCAGCGTAACAGTCTTAGTCGATGAGCAGTTCTTC	CSVTVLVDEQFF
TRBV7-2	TRBD1	TRBJ1-5	many	TGTGCCAGCAGCCTGGGACAGGGGAGTCAATGGCCCCAGCATTTT	CASSLGQGSQWPQHF
TRBV27	-	TRBJ1-5	once	-	CACSASTTGNQPQHF
TRBV6-1	TRBD2	TRBJ2-1	many	TGTGCCAGCAGTAGCGGGAGGGCCCAGTGGTACAATGAGCAGTTCTTC	CASSSGRAQWYNEQFF
TRBV7-6	-	TRBJ2-3	few	TGTGCCAGCAGCTTAGCGGGGGGGCAGTCAGATACGCAGTATTTT	CASSLAGGQSDTQYF
TRBV29-1	-	TRBJ1-6	few	TGCAGCGTTGGGACAGAGTGTAATTCACCCCTCCACTTT	CSVGTECNSPLHF
TRBV20-1	TRBD1	TRBJ1-3	-	TGCAGTTCTAAGACAGGGCTTGGAAACACCATATATTTT	CSSKTGLGNTIYF
TRBV4-1	TRBD1	TRBJ1-5	many	TGCGCCAGCAGCCCGGCATCAGGGGGCCCTTATAGCAATCAGCCCCAGCATTTT	CASSPASGGPYSNQPQHF
TRBV4-3	-	TRBJ2-5	many	TGCGCCAGCAGCCGGGGGGGGCTAGCGGACCAAGAGACCCAGTACTTC	CASSRGGLADQETQYF
TRBV2	-	TRBJ2-7	many	TGTGCCAGCACCAGGGCTTCCTACGAGCAGTACTTC	CASTRASYEQYF
TRBV18	-	TRBJ1-5	many	TGTGCCAGCTCCCGGAGTGACGGGGTTCAGCCCCAGCATTTT	CASSRSDGVQPQHF
TRBV6-1	TRBD2	TRBJ2-7	-	TGTGCCAGCAGTGAAAGGGCTAGCGGGGCGACCTACGAGCAGTACTTC	CASSERASGATYEQYF
TRBV6-6	-	TRBJ2-1	-	TGTGCCATCAGTTCAACAGCAATACGTTACAATGAGCAGTTCTTC	CAISSTAIRYNEQFF
TRBV6-5	TRBD2	TRBJ2-7	-	TGTGCCAGCAGTTCGGGACTAGCGGTTCCCCCCTACGAGCAGTACTTC	CASSSGLAVPPYEQYF
TRBV24-1	-	TRBJ1-5	many	TGTGCCACCAGTGATTCGATAGGGTCCAATCAGCCCCAGCATTTT	CATSDSIGSNQPQHF
TRBV11-2	TRBD2	TRBJ2-1	few	TGTGCCAGCAGCTCCGATTTCGGGCTAGCGGGCTTCTCCTACAATGAGCAGTTCTTC	CASSSDFGLAGFSYNEQFF
TRBV19	-	TRBJ1-5	many	TGTGCCACGGGAGGCAATCAGCCCCAGCATTTT	CATGGNQPQHF
TRBV29-1	TRBD2	TRBJ2-1	many	TGCAGCGTTGAAGCAGCGGGAGGGACCTACAATGAGCAGTTCTTC	CSVEAAGGTYNEQFF
TRBV6-2/TRBV6-3	-	TRBJ2-2	many	TGTGCCAGCAGTTACGATATAGTAGTTTCCACCGGGGAGCTGTTTTTT	CASSYDIVVSTGELFF
TRBV27	TRBD2	TRBJ2-1	few	TGTGCCAGCAGCCCCCAGGGAAGCGGGAGGTGGAATGAGCAGTTCTTC	CASSPQGSGRWNEQFF
TRBV3-1	-	TRBJ2-1	many	TGTGCCAGCAGCCAAGCCAGGAATGAGCAGTTCTTC	CASSQARNEQFF
TRBV25-1	-	TRBJ2-3	-	TGTGCCGGCAAGCAGTATAGGACAGATACGAAGTATTTT	CAGKQYRTDTKYF
TRBV29-1	TRBD1	TRBJ2-5	few	TGCAGCGTTGATGGGGGACAGGGTTTTGGGGAGACCCAGTACTTC	CSVDGGQGFGETQYF
TRBV19	TRBD1	TRBJ2-5	few	TGTGCCAGTAGTATTGAGGGGACAGGCCTCCAAGAGACCCAGTACTTC	CASSIEGTGLQETQYF
TRBV20-1	-	TRBJ1-3	many	TGCAGTGCTAGAAAGGGGACTGGAAACACCATATATTTT	CSARKGTGNTIYF
TRBV10-3	TRBD2	TRBJ2-1	-	TGTGCCATCAGTGAGTCCCTAGCGGGCCTGAATGAGCAGTTCTTC	CAISESLAGLNEQFF
TRBV20-1	TRBD1	TRBJ1-1	-	TGCAGTGCCACCTTTGAGGGGGCGAACACTGAACCTTTCTTT	CSATFEGANTEPFF
TRBV19	TRBD1	TRBJ1-2	many	TGTGCCAGTACCGGGGGACAGGGGGGTTCTTATGGCTACACCTTC	CASTGGQGGSYGYTF
TRBV19	TRBD1	TRBJ2-2	-	TGTGCCAGTAGTATTACGGCGCCGGGACAGGGGTGGTTCGGGGAGCTGTTTTTT	CASSITAPGQGWFGELFF
TRBV12-3/TRBV12-4	TRBD2	TRBJ2-7	few	TGTGCCAGCAGTTCTCGGACTAGCGGGATGTCCTACGAGCAGTACTTC	CASSSRTSGMSYEQYF
TRBV3-1	-	TRBJ2-5	few	TGTGCCAGCAGCCAAGCTGCTCAGGGAGCGCAAGAGACCCAGTACTTC	CASSQAAQGAQETQYF
TRBV20-1	-	TRBJ1-5	many	TGCAGTGCTAGAGTCAGCAATCAGCCCCAGCATTTT	CSARVSNQPQHF